A single sample is the source of the 15 T cell receptor beta chains below, sequenced in a study of blood T cells in healthy people across ages. For the second PCR, which ran for about 6 to 11 cycles, a sample-barcoded 5' primer and a J-beta primer mix were used. TCRdb analysed the 5' RACE reads with MiXCR anew, one entry per CDR3 protein. The sample has about a million distinct CDR3 sequences, roughly 51% seen once. Sequenced input: blood. The receptors derive from a woman aged 60-75 years in good health.

J is TRBJ2-1 and V is TRBV7-8, with 8 bases aligning to TRBD2. CDR3 length: 15 amino acids. The junction had 5 bases not matched to a gene; V was cut back by 1 base and J by 6 bases. The germline gives CDR1 SGHVS, CDR2 FQNEAQ. This CDR3 is CASSLGSGNFNEQFF. The CDR3 DNA reads as TGTGCCAGCAGCTTAGGTAGCGGGAATTTCAATGAGCAGTTCTTC.

The chain is built from TRBV7-2 and TRBJ2-5, with D maybe TRBD2 (5 bases). The CDR3 runs to 16 residues. CDR1 and CDR2 (germline): SGHTA, FQGNSA. The V gene lost 1 base and the J gene lost 3 bases, with 15 bases spanning the gap. The CDR3: CASSLGEGLWEETQYF. The CDR3 DNA follows: TGTGCCAGCAGCTTAGGCGAGGGCCTATGGGAAGAGACCCAGTACTTC. The full variable domain, completed using reference TRBV7-2 and TRBJ2-5, is GAGVSQSPSNKVTEKGKDVELRCDPISGHTALYWYRQSLGQGLEFLIYFQGNSAPDKSGLPSDRFSAERTGGSVSTLTIQRTQQEDSAVYLCASSLGEGLWEETQYFGPGTRLLVL.

Details on this clonotype: The germline gene is not matched at one end of the junction; a read error may be the cause. The J gene is TRBJ2-5, the V gene TRBV7-9; perhaps D is TRBD1 or TRBD2 (6 bases each). The V gene's germline CDR1 is SEHNR and CDR2 FQNEAQ (reference sequence). The CDR3 runs 16 residues. This CDR3 reads CASSFEGEALEETQYF. In DNA, the CDR3 is TGTGCTAGCAGCTTCGAGGGGGAGGCCCTAGAGGAGACCCAGTACTTC.

This sequence joins TRBV29-1 and TRBJ1-2; TRBD1 matches 10 bases. CDR3 length: 14 amino acids. The V gene end was trimmed by 4 bases and the J gene end by 9 bases; junction bases not matched to a gene: 11. Germline V gene lookup returns CDR1 SQVTM and CDR2 ANQGSEA. The CDR3 region is CSVVGTGVYGSYTF. Written as DNA, the CDR3 is TGCAGCGTTGTGGGGACAGGGGTATATGGTAGCTACACCTTC.

This clonotype was counted at least ten times. This chain uses TRBV15 with TRBJ2-7; D gene unclear. Germline CDR1 LNHNV, CDR2 YYDKDF (reference sequence). The CDR3 is 12 amino acids. V shed 0 bases and J shed 0 bases, with 0 bases lying between them. The CDR3 here is CATSRDSYEQYF. The DNA for the CDR3 is TGTGCCACCAGCAGAGACTCCTACGAGCAGTACTTC. Using reference TRBV15 and TRBJ2-7 for the parts outside the CDR3, the full variable domain is DAMVIQNPRYQVTQFGKPVTLSCSQTLNHNVMYWYQQKSSQAPKLLFHYYDKDFNNEADTPDNFQSRRPNTSFCFLDIRSPGLGDTAMYLCATSRDSYEQYFGPGTRLTVT.

Written as DNA, the CDR3 is TGTGCCAGCAGCCTACGTAGTATGAGGGCGACTAATGAAAAACTGTTTTTT. Its translation: CASSLRSMRATNEKLFF. The J gene is TRBJ1-4, the V gene TRBV7-9; no clear D. V lost 5 bases to trimming and J lost 2 bases, with 18 bases between them. The CDR3 runs 17 residues. Germline V gives CDR1 SEHNR, CDR2 FQNEAQ (reference sequence).

This clonotype has just a few counts. V usage is TRBV28 and J usage is TRBJ2-5; D perhaps matches TRBD1 (5 bases). CDR1 is MDHEN and CDR2 is SYDVKM in the germline V gene. V was clipped by 5 bases and J by 4 bases, with 17 bases between them. The CDR3 length is 15 residues. The CDR3 nucleotides are TGTGCCAGCAGTCTCCGGGCAGGGTTCTCAGAGACCCAGTACTTC. Its protein is CASSLRAGFSETQYF.

The chain is built from TRBV4-1 and TRBJ2-7, with 13 bases matching TRBD2. V dropped 3 bases and J dropped 5; count of bases not matched to a gene: 10. The CDR3 is 17 amino acids. The V gene's germline CDR1 is MGHRA and CDR2 YSYEKL. The CDR3 coding sequence is TGCGCCAGCAGCCACAGACTAGCGGGAGGTTCCGTCGACGAGCAGTACTTC. Translated: CASSHRLAGGSVDEQYF.

This chain links TRBV7-9 with TRBJ1-1, with TRBD1 as a possible D gene (6 bases). Trimming left V 0 bases short and J 11 bases short, with 13 bases between. This CDR3 spans 13 amino acids. Germline loops: CDR1 SEHNR, CDR2 FQNEAQ (reference sequence). DNA of the CDR3: TGTGCCAGCAGCTTAGCTCCGGGGGCGGGGGCTTTCTTT. Translation gives CASSLAPGAGAFF.

This chain links TRBV11-2 with TRBJ2-5; 7 bases line up with TRBD2. The CDR3 is 15 amino acids. The V segment lost 4 bases and the J segment 1 base; nucleotides outside the gene matches: 6. Germline CDR1 is SGHAT and CDR2 is FQNNGV. As DNA, the CDR3 is TGTGCCAGCAGCTCAAGCGGGGCCTTCCAAGAGACCCAGTACTTC. This encodes CASSSSGAFQETQYF.

This clonotype showed up just a few times. V gene TRBV5-1 combines with J gene TRBJ2-5, with 7 bases matching TRBD1. This CDR3 comprises 15 residues. Germline V gene lookup returns CDR1 SGHRS and CDR2 YFSETQ. Unmatched junction bases numbered 6, after V lost 0 bases and J lost 4 bases. CDR3 region: CASSLASSGGETQYF. The CDR3 DNA reads as TGCGCCAGCAGCTTGGCCAGTTCAGGGGGAGAGACCCAGTACTTC.

This clonotype was observed a handful of times. The gene calls are TRBV6-2 or TRBV6-3 and TRBJ1-1, with TRBD1 identical over 7 bases. CDR1 and CDR2 (germline): MNHEY, SVGEGT. The CDR3 extends over 16 amino acids. Trimming at V came to 2 bases and at J to 1 base, leaving 7 bases not matched to a gene. The CDR3 region is CASSYRRTGWNTEAFF. The CDR3 nucleotides are TGTGCCAGCAGTTACCGTCGGACAGGTTGGAACACTGAAGCTTTCTTT.

There are a few counts of this clonotype. The V gene is TRBV15, the J gene TRBJ2-7; TRBD2 matches at 7 bases. J lost 6 bases, V lost 1 base, and 6 bases had no gene match. Germline assignment: CDR1 LNHNV and CDR2 YYDKDF (reference sequence). CDR3 size: 14 residues. This CDR3 reads CATSRGLAVSEQYF. The DNA for the CDR3 is TGTGCCACCAGCAGAGGTCTAGCGGTAAGCGAGCAGTACTTC.

This chain links TRBV4-2 with TRBJ2-7, with D hard to call. CDR1 and CDR2 (germline): LGHNA, YNFKEQ. The germline V and J ends were trimmed by 0 bases and 6 bases, with 18 bases remaining between them. There are 16 residues in the CDR3. This chain's CDR3 is CASSQDKGSPRPEQYF. CDR3 DNA sequence: TGTGCCAGCAGCCAAGATAAAGGTAGTCCTCGCCCCGAGCAGTACTTC.

The chain uses TRBV6-6 and TRBJ2-1, with TRBD1 matching 8 bases. Germline CDR1 MNHNY, CDR2 SVGAGI (reference sequence). The CDR3 contains 15 residues. The trim removed 6 bases at V and 12 bases at J, leaving 16 bases unmatched. The CDR3 loop reads CASSTGTGGGKGQFF. The CDR3, as DNA: TGTGCCAGCAGCACTGGGACAGGAGGGGGCAAGGGGCAGTTCTTC.